These 26 T cell receptor beta chains share one sample of origin, sequenced in a study of cytomegalovirus exposure and HLA in healthy donors. The PCR had 60 Vbeta and 13 Jbeta primers. Measured with immunoSEQ multiplex PCR; TCRdb has only the in-frame clones, and not every one. The repertoire holds around 130,000 clones, 65% to 80% seen once, with 5.8% in the top ten. The specimen sequenced was PBMCs. The receptors stem from a young man in good health and CMV-seropositive.

This clone was detected once. At one end, the junction sequence differs from germline, possibly due to a read error. The CDR3, as DNA: TGTGCCAGCAGCTTAGATTTCCCCGGGCTAGCTGTGAACTTC. The encoded protein is CASSLDFPGLAVNF. V gene TRBV11-2 combines with J gene TRBJ2-5, with a weak D call TRBD2 (5 bases). The V gene's germline CDR1 is SGHAT and CDR2 FQNNGV. This CDR3 is 14 amino acids long.

The chain couples TRBV27 to TRBJ2-3, with 9 bases that match TRBD1. The CDR3 consists of 16 residues. Germline V gene lookup returns CDR1 MNHEY and CDR2 SMNVEV (reference sequence). J was trimmed by 2 bases and V by 7 bases; bases with no gene match: 10. The CDR3 region is CASTYRTGATTDTQYF. CDR3 nucleotide sequence: TGTGCCAGCACCTACAGGACAGGGGCGACCACAGATACGCAGTATTTT.

This clone was seen just once. The CDR3 here is CASSPGGYEQYF. CDR3 in DNA: TGTGCCAGTAGCCCCGGGGGCTACGAGCAGTACTTC. The chain couples TRBV19 to TRBJ2-7; TRBD2 is a possible D gene (6 bases). Trimming cost V 6 bases and J 3 bases, with 9 bases left between them. This CDR3 is built from 12 residues. The germline CDR1 and CDR2 sequences are LNHDA and SQIVND (reference sequence).

This clone was counted between two and nine times. The chain joins TRBV19 to TRBJ1-1; weak D call: TRBD1 (5 bases). The CDR3 has 13 residues. Germline V gives CDR1 LNHDA, CDR2 SQIVND (reference sequence). The V end was cut by 6 bases, the J end by 4 bases, with 12 bases between. CDR3 region: CASSPPGITEAFF. CDR3 nucleotides: TGTGCCAGTAGCCCGCCAGGGATCACTGAAGCTTTCTTT.

The chain combines TRBV19 with TRBJ1-5; tentative D call: TRBD1 (5 bases). V lost 11 bases and J lost 6, with 8 bases in between. This CDR3 comprises 10 residues. Germline CDR1 and CDR2: LNHDA and SQIVND (reference sequence). CDR3: CASGGQPQHF. The DNA for the CDR3 is TGTGCCTCGGGGGGTCAGCCCCAGCATTTT.

This sequence joins TRBV6-1 and TRBJ2-3; no reliable D call. This CDR3 contains 13 residues. Between the trimmed V and J ends, which lost 3 bases and 0 bases, there was a span of 4 bases. Looked up from germline, CDR1 is MNHNS and CDR2 is SASEGT. The CDR3 reads CASSESSTDTQYF. For the CDR3, the DNA is TGTGCCAGCAGTGAGAGCAGCACAGATACGCAGTATTTT.

The chain combines TRBV6-5 with TRBJ1-1, with TRBD1 identical over 8 bases. The germline V gene encodes CDR1 MNHEY and CDR2 SVGAGI. Trimming at V came to 4 bases and at J to 1 base, leaving 5 bases not matched to a gene. This CDR3 is built from 15 residues. The CDR3 loop reads CASSSSDRGNTEAFF. The CDR3 DNA is TGTGCCAGCAGTTCATCCGACAGGGGGAACACTGAAGCTTTCTTT.

V and J are TRBV29-1 and TRBJ2-7; D is unclear. Looked up from germline, CDR1 is SQVTM and CDR2 is ANQGSEA. V gave up 2 bases and J gave up 4 bases, with 15 bases separating them. The CDR3 covers 14 residues. The DNA for the CDR3 is TGCAGCGTTGAACTGGAACAGAACCTGTACGAGCAGTACTTC. Protein product: CSVELEQNLYEQYF.

This chain joins TRBV29-1 and TRBJ1-3, with D maybe TRBD1 (6 bases). The CDR3 is made up of 12 amino acids. V lost 0 bases and J 9 bases, leaving 9 bases between the germline ends. Germline V CDR1 and CDR2: SQVTM, ANQGSEA. In DNA, the CDR3 is TGCAGCGTTGAAGAACAGGGTAGCACCATATATTTT. Translating gives CSVEEQGSTIYF.

The chain couples TRBV29-1 to TRBJ1-2; D is ambiguous. V lost 7 bases, J lost 11 bases, and 23 bases lay in between. This CDR3 spans 13 amino acids. Germline CDR1 SQVTM, CDR2 ANQGSEA. CDR3 residues: CSADQDFAVGYTF. DNA for the CDR3: TGCAGCGCTGATCAAGATTTTGCCGTCGGGTACACCTTC. Combining the CDR3 with reference TRBV29-1 and TRBJ1-2 gives the whole variable domain SAVISQKPSRDICQRGTSLTIQCQVDSQVTMMFWYRQQPGQSLTLIATANQGSEATYESGFVIDKFPISRPNLTFSTLTVSNMSPEDSSIYLCSADQDFAVGYTFGSGTRLTVV.

This clone was counted a few times. The chain carries TRBV19 and TRBJ1-1; perhaps TRBD1 as D (5 bases). The CDR3 runs to 14 residues. The germline gives CDR1 LNHDA, CDR2 SQIVND (reference sequence). V was pared by 6 bases and J by 2 bases, with 13 bases between. Here the CDR3 reads CASRAFRGNTEAFF. The CDR3 DNA follows: TGTGCCAGTAGGGCTTTTAGGGGAAACACTGAAGCTTTCTTT. The complete variable domain, with remaining parts taken from reference TRBV19 and TRBJ1-1, reads DGGITQSPKYLFRKEGQNVTLSCEQNLNHDAMYWYRQDPGQGLRLIYYSQIVNDFQKGDIAEGYSVSREKKESFPLTVTSAQKNPTAFYLCASRAFRGNTEAFFGQGTRLTVV.

The V and J genes are TRBV2 and TRBJ2-7; 7 bases agree with TRBD1. V shed 3 bases and J 4 bases; nucleotides not matched to a gene: 0. The CDR3 sequence is 12 residues long. Germline CDR1 is SNHLY and CDR2 is FYNNEI. CDR3 region: CASSDRGYEQYF. CDR3 sequence (DNA): TGTGCCAGCAGTGACAGGGGGTACGAGCAGTACTTC.

This clone occurred a few times. The chain couples TRBV6-5 to TRBJ1-1; 7 bases match TRBD1. Germline V lookup: CDR1 MNHEY, CDR2 SVGAGI. Trimming took 2 bases from V and 5 from J; bases not matched to a gene: 8. The CDR3 has 15 residues. CDR3 coding DNA: TGTGCCAGCAGTTACGAGACAGGGATACTGACTGAAGCTTTCTTT. Its protein product is CASSYETGILTEAFF.

To note about this clone: Since the CDR3 does not end with the conserved phenylalanine or tryptophan, this likely comes from a read error. The CDR3 loop reads CASSGGALNTEAFL. The CDR3 DNA is TGTGCCAGCAGCGGGGGGGCCCTAAACACTGAAGCTTTCCTT. The rearrangement uses TRBV11-2 and TRBJ1-1; D might be TRBD1 (6 bases). The CDR3 has 14 amino acids. The V end was cut by 5 bases, the J end by 2 bases, with 12 bases between. Germline loops: CDR1 SGHAT, CDR2 FQNNGV.

This clone showed up just a few times. The chain recombines TRBV28 with TRBJ2-7; the D is unclear. Germline CDR1 and CDR2: MDHEN and SYDVKM. The CDR3 sequence is 13 residues long. Trimming took off 4 bases at V and 3 bases at J, with 10 bases between the two ends. CDR3 residues: CASSSAPIYEQYF. CDR3 bases: TGTGCCAGCAGTTCCGCGCCGATCTACGAGCAGTACTTC.

V gene TRBV10-3 combines with J gene TRBJ2-3; 7 nucleotides align to TRBD2. The V gene's germline CDR1 is ENHRY and CDR2 SYGVKD. J gave up 6 bases and V 3 bases, and 12 bases lay outside the gene matches. The CDR3 covers 16 residues. The CDR3 region is CAISDTGAGRRDTQYF. The DNA of the CDR3 is TGTGCCATCAGTGATACCGGAGCGGGACGGAGGGATACGCAGTATTTT.

The chain is built from TRBV28 and TRBJ2-7, with a possible D match to TRBD1 (6 bases). Per the germline V gene, CDR1 is MDHEN and CDR2 is SYDVKM. V lost 9 bases and J lost 2, with 17 bases in between. CDR3 length: 14 residues. CDR3 in DNA: TGTGCCAGTGCCAAGGACAGAACCCCCTACGAGCAGTACTTC. Its protein is CASAKDRTPYEQYF.

This chain connects TRBV19 to TRBJ2-7; 7 positions agree with TRBD1. V shed 5 bases and J 5 bases; nucleotides not matched to a gene: 15. The CDR3 loop spans 16 amino acids. Germline values: CDR1 LNHDA, CDR2 SQIVND (reference sequence). The CDR3 DNA follows: TGTGCCAGTAGTGACAGGGTCGGGTGGGCGGCGCACGAGCAGTACTTC. Amino acids: CASSDRVGWAAHEQYF.

This rearrangement joins TRBV9 to TRBJ2-2; 11 bases align to TRBD1. The CDR3 is made up of 16 amino acids. V was clipped by 3 bases and J by 13 bases; unmatched bases: 14. CDR1 and CDR2 from the germline V gene are SGDLS and YYNGEE. The CDR3 nucleotides read TGTGCCAGCAGCGGGGGACAGGGGGTTATACCGGGTATGCTGTTTTTT. Its protein product is CASSGGQGVIPGMLFF.

The table lists this clone with a count of one. The chain employs TRBV27 and TRBJ2-7, with D maybe TRBD1 (6 bases). V gave up 5 bases and J gave up 3 bases, with 11 bases separating them. CDR3 length: 13 amino acids. CDR1 MNHEY and CDR2 SMNVEV come from the germline V gene (reference sequence). The CDR3 nucleotides are TGTGCCAGCAGTAATGGGGGCAGCTACGAGCAGTACTTC. Translated: CASSNGGSYEQYF.

The chain has TRBV7-9 and TRBJ2-7, with a possible D match to TRBD1 (6 bases). The CDR3 has 14 residues. V lost 5 bases and J 2 bases, leaving 13 bases between the germline ends. CDR1 and CDR2 from the germline V gene are SEHNR and FQNEAQ (reference sequence). The CDR3 sequence is CASSLTGMAYEQYF. CDR3 nucleotides: TGTGCCAGCAGCCTCACAGGGATGGCCTACGAGCAGTACTTC. The full variable domain, completed using reference TRBV7-9 and TRBJ2-7, is DTGVSQNPRHKITKRGQNVTFRCDPISEHNRLYWYRQTLGQGPEFLTYFQNEAQLEKSRLLSDRFSAERPKGSFSTLEIQRTEQGDSAMYLCASSLTGMAYEQYFGPGTRLTVT.

V and J are TRBV28 and TRBJ2-7; 7 nucleotides line up with TRBD1. Trimming cost V 7 bases and J 6 bases; bases outside gene matches: 9. This CDR3 is built from 13 residues. The V gene's germline CDR1 is MDHEN and CDR2 SYDVKM. DNA of the CDR3: TGTGCCAGCACACCCGACAGGGTTGGCGAGCAGTACTTC. Residues: CASTPDRVGEQYF.

The sample holds a few counts of this clone. The rearrangement uses TRBV5-4 and TRBJ1-1, with TRBD1 matching over 7 bases. Trimming cost V 4 bases and J 2 bases; bases outside gene matches: 8. Germline CDR1 SGHNT, CDR2 YYREEE (reference sequence). The CDR3 is 15 residues long. For the CDR3, the DNA is TGTGCCAGCAGCGCCTGGGACAGCATAAACACTGAAGCTTTCTTT. Translating it yields CASSAWDSINTEAFF.

The gene calls are TRBV23-1 and TRBJ1-2, with TRBD1 matching over 8 bases. TRBV23-1 counts as an open reading frame of uncertain function. The CDR3 runs 16 residues. The junction had 12 bases not matched to a gene; V was cut back by 6 bases and J by 3 bases. The CDR3: CASSQDSRGPYYGYTF. CDR3 bases: TGCGCCAGCAGCCAAGATTCCAGGGGGCCATACTATGGCTACACCTTC.

In its sample, this clone was seen a few times. This sequence joins TRBV6-1 and TRBJ2-1, with TRBD2 matching 14 bases. The junction had 3 bases not matched to a gene; V was cut back by 4 bases and J by 7 bases. From germline, CDR1 is MNHNS and CDR2 SASEGT. This CDR3 has 15 residues. In DNA form, the CDR3 reads TGTGCCAGCAGTGCGGGACTAGCGGGAGTGAATGAGCAGTTCTTC. Translating it yields CASSAGLAGVNEQFF.

A few counts support this clone. This chain joins TRBV10-1 and TRBJ2-7; D is ambiguous. Germline V gene sequence: CDR1 WNHNN, CDR2 SYGVQD (reference sequence). CDR3 length equals 14 residues. V lost 3 bases to trimming and J lost 2 bases, with 11 bases between them. CDR3 nucleotides: TGCGCCAGCAGTGACACAAATTCCGCCTACGAGCAGTACTTC. Translated, it gives CASSDTNSAYEQYF.